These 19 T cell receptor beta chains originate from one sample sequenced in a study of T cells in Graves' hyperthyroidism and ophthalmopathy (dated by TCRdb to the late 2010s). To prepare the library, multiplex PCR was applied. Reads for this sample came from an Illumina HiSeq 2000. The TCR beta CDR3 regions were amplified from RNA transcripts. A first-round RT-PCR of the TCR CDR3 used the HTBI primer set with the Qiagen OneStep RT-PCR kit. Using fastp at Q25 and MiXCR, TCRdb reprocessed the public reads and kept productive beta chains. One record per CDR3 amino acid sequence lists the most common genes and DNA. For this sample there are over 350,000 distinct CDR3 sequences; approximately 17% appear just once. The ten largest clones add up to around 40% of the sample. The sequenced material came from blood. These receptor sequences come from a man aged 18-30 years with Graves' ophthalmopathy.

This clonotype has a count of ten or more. The DNA for the CDR3 is TGTGCCAGCACCCGTAGGGGGGCCCTCGGCGCAGATACGCAGTATTTT. This translates into CASTRRGALGADTQYF. The rearrangement joins TRBV12-3 or TRBV12-4 to TRBJ2-3; D is tentatively TRBD1 or TRBD2 (6 bases each). This CDR3 region has 16 residues. The V gene lost 7 bases and the J gene lost 4 bases, with 21 bases spanning the gap.

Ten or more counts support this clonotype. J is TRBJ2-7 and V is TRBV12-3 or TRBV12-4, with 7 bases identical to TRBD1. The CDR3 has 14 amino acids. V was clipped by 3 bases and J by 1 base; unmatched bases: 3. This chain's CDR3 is CASSLWDRSYEQYF. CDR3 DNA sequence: TGTGCCAGCAGTTTGTGGGACAGATCCTACGAGCAGTACTTC.

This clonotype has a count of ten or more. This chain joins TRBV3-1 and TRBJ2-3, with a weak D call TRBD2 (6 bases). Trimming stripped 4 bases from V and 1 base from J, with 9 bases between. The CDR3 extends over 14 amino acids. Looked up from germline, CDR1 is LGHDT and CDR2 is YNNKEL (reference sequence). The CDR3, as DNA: TGTGCCAGCAGCCGCCCGGGGGGCACAGATACGCAGTATTTT. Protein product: CASSRPGGTDTQYF.

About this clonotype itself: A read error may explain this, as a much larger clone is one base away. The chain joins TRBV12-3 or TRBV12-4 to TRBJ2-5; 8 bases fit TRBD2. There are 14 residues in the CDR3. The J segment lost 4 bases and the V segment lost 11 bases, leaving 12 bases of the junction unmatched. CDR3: CAGTSSGGGETQYF. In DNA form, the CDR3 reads TGTGCCGGCACCTCGAGCGGGGGTGGAGAGACCCAGTACTTC.

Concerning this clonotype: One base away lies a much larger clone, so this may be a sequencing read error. CDR3 amino acids: CVSSTIYGYTF. The CDR3 region has the DNA TGTGTCAGCAGTACCATCTATGGCTACACCTTC. The rearrangement uses TRBV2 and TRBJ1-2, with no clear D. The germline gives CDR1 SNHLY, CDR2 FYNNEI. The CDR3 covers 11 residues.

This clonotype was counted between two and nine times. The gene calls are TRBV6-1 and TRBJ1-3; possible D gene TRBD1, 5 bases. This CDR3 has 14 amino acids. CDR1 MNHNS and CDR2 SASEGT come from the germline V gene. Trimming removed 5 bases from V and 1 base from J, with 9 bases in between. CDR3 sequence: CASSQGASGNTIYF. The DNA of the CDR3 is TGTGCCAGCAGTCAGGGAGCTTCTGGAAACACCATATATTTT.

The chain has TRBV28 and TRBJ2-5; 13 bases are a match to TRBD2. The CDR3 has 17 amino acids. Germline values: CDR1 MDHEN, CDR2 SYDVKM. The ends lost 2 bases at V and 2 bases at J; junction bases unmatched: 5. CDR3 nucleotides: TGTGCCAGCAGTTTAAAATGGGGACTAGCGGGGCAAGAGACCCAGTACTTC. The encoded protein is CASSLKWGLAGQETQYF.

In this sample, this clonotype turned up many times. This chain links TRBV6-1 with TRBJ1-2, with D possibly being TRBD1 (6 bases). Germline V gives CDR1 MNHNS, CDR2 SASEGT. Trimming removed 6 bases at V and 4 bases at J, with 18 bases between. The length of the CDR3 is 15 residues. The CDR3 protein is CASSRIWGAGYGYTF. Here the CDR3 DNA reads TGTGCCAGCAGCCGGATTTGGGGGGCAGGCTATGGCTACACCTTC.

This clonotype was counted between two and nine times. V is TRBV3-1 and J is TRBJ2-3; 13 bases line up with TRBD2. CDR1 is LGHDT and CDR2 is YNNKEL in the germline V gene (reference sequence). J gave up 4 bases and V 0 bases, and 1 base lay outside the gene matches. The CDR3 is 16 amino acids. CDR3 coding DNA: TGTGCCAGCAGCCAAGAAACTAGCGGGGGGGCAGATACGCAGTATTTT. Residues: CASSQETSGGADTQYF.

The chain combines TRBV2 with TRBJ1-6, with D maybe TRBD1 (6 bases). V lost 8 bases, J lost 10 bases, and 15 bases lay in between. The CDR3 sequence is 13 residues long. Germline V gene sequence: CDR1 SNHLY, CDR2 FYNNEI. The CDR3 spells CASLPGQRSPLHF. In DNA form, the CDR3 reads TGTGCCAGCCTGCCCGGACAGCGGTCACCCCTCCACTTT.

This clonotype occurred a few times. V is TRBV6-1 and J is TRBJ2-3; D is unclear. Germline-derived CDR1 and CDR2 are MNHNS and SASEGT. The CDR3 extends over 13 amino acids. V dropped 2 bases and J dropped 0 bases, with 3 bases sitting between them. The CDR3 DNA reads TGTGCCAGCAGTGAAATAAGCACAGATACGCAGTATTTT. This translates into CASSEISTDTQYF.

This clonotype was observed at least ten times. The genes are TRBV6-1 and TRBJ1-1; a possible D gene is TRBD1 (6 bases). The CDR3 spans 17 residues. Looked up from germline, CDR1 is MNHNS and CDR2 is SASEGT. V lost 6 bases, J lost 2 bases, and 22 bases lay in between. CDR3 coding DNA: TGTGCCAGCAGCACCCCCCACCCAGACAGGCTCAACACTGAAGCTTTCTTT. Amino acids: CASSTPHPDRLNTEAFF.

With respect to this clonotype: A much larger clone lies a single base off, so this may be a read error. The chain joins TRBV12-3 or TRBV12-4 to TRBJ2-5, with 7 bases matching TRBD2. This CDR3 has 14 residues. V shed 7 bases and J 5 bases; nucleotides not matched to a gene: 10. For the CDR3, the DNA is TGTGCCAGCATTCAGGGAGGGGAGGGGGAGACCCAGTACTTC. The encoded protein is CASIQGGEGETQYF.

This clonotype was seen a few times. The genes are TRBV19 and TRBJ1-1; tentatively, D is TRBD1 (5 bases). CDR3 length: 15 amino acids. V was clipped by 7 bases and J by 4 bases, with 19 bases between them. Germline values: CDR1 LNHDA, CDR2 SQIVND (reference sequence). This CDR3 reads CASTLRGDFGTEAFF. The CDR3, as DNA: TGTGCCAGTACCTTAAGGGGCGACTTCGGCACTGAAGCTTTCTTT.

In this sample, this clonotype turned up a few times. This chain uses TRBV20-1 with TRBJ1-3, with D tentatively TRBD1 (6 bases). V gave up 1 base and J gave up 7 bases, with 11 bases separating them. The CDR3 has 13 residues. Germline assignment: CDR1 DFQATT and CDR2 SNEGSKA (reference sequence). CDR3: CSARVTGRNTIYF. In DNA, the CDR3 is TGCAGTGCTAGAGTGACAGGCCGGAACACCATATATTTT.

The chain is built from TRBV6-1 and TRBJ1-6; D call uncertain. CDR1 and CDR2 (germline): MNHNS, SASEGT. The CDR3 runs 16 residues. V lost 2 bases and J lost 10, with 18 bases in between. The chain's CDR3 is CASSEPLGRARSPLHF. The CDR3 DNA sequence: TGTGCCAGCAGTGAACCCCTCGGGAGGGCCCGATCACCCCTCCACTTT.

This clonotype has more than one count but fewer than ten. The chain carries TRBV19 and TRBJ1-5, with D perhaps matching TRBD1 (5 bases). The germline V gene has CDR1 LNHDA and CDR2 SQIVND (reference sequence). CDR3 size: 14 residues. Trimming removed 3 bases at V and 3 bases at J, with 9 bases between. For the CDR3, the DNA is TGTGCCAGTAGTATCGACAGCCTCAATCAGCCCCAGCATTTT. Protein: CASSIDSLNQPQHF.

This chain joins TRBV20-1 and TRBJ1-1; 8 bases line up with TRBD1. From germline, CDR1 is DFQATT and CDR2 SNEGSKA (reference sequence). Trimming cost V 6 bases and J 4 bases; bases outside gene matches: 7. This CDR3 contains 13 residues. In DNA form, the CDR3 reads TGCAGTGCCTCGCAGGGGGCGTCCACTGAAGCTTTCTTT. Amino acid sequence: CSASQGASTEAFF.

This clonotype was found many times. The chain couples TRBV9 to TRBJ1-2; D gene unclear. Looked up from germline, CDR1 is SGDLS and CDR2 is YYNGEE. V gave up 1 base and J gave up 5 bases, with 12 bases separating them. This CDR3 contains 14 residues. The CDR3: CASSVPNSPYGYTF. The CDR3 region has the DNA TGTGCCAGCAGCGTACCGAACAGTCCATATGGCTACACCTTC.